This TCR beta chain was found in a study of OX40 agonist ivuxolimab in advanced cancers. The study, taken as a whole, reports: Antigens targeted by the expanded peripheral T cells were not determined.

About this clone itself: Its antigen is unknown.

This CDR3 has 17 residues. The germline gives CDR1 SGHNT, CDR2 YENEEA. J was trimmed by 0 bases and V by 0 bases; bases with no gene match: 4. Assay used: immunoSEQ multiplex PCR; TCRdb lists only in-frame clones, some missing. Here the sample spans 73,000 or so clones, about 81% being singletons. The sequences come from CD4+ or CD8+ T cells sorted from blood, collected in a trial of the OX40 agonist ivuxolimab. The J gene is TRBJ2-1, the V gene TRBV11-3; 8 bases are shared with TRBD2. This TCR was sampled from an adult with an advanced solid tumor such as melanoma, head and neck, liver or kidney cancer. Here the CDR3 reads CASSLDESGSSYNEQFF. The CDR3 DNA sequence: TGTGCCAGCAGCTTAGATGAGAGCGGGAGCTCCTACAATGAGCAGTTCTTC.